The 9 T cell receptor beta chains reported below all come from one sample, sequenced in a study of T cell responses to AZD1222 COVID-19 vaccine. Data came from immunoSEQ multiplex PCR; TCRdb stores just in-frame clones and leaves some out. This repertoire shows about 78,000 clones, roughly 80% found once; its top ten account for approximately 2.9%. Sequences were derived from peripheral blood, sampled on day 0 of AZD1222 vaccination. The origin of the receptors is an adult in good health.

This rearrangement joins TRBV7-2 to TRBJ2-7, with D uncertain. Germline V lookup: CDR1 SGHTA, CDR2 FQGNSA. The CDR3 covers 16 residues. V was cut by 6 bases and J by 0 bases, with 18 bases left in between. CDR3 DNA: TGTGCCAGCAGTTTAAGGCCGAACGCGGCCTCCTACGAGCAGTACTTC. As protein: CASSLRPNAASYEQYF.

The chain recombines TRBV6-4 with TRBJ2-3; 16 nucleotides align to TRBD2. This CDR3 spans 16 amino acids. Germline-derived CDR1 and CDR2 are MRHNA and SNTAGT. The ends lost 2 bases at V and 4 bases at J; junction bases unmatched: 0. The CDR3 spells CASSDGTSGGADTQYF. CDR3 DNA sequence: TGTGCCAGCAGTGACGGGACTAGCGGGGGGGCAGATACGCAGTATTTT.

The rearrangement links TRBV15 to TRBJ2-1; D is uncertain. CDR3 length: 13 residues. Per the germline V gene, CDR1 is LNHNV and CDR2 is YYDKDF (reference sequence). V was cut by 3 bases and J by 6 bases, with 9 bases left in between. CDR3 nucleotide sequence: TGTGCCACCAGCAGCCCGCCTCTCAATGAGCAGTTCTTC. This encodes CATSSPPLNEQFF.

This clone was picked up one time. The genes are TRBV19 and TRBJ2-2, with 8 bases aligning to TRBD1. Losses at the gene ends were 7 bases for V and 2 bases for J; bases not matched to a gene: 3. This CDR3 is 14 amino acids long. CDR1 LNHDA and CDR2 SQIVND come from the germline V gene (reference sequence). The CDR3 DNA follows: TGTGCCAGTATGGACAGGGTAAACACCGGGGAGCTGTTTTTT. Its translation: CASMDRVNTGELFF. Based on the CDR3 plus reference TRBV19 and TRBJ2-2, the full variable domain is DGGITQSPKYLFRKEGQNVTLSCEQNLNHDAMYWYRQDPGQGLRLIYYSQIVNDFQKGDIAEGYSVSREKKESFPLTVTSAQKNPTAFYLCASMDRVNTGELFFGEGSRLTVL.

This clone has a single count. This chain links TRBV19 with TRBJ2-1, with TRBD2 identical over 10 bases. The CDR3 totals 15 residues. Germline V CDR1 and CDR2: LNHDA, SQIVND (reference sequence). V lost 5 bases, J lost 2 bases, and 3 bases stayed unmatched. CDR3 sequence (DNA): TGTGCCAGTAGTTTAGCGGGAGGCCCCTACAATGAGCAGTTCTTC. Translating it yields CASSLAGGPYNEQFF.

The chain is built from TRBV6-5 and TRBJ1-1; possibly TRBD1 for D (6 bases). V was clipped by 8 bases and J by 3 bases, with 19 bases between them. This CDR3 has 15 residues. Germline values: CDR1 MNHEY, CDR2 SVGAGI. The CDR3 spells CASYGIRGSDTEAFF. CDR3 bases: TGTGCCAGCTACGGGATAAGGGGGTCGGACACTGAAGCTTTCTTT.

The chain employs TRBV5-1 and TRBJ2-2; 9 positions match TRBD2. This CDR3 region has 18 residues. CDR1 is SGHRS, CDR2 YFSETQ, per germline. V trimming: 0 bases; J trimming: 0 bases; junction bases outside the gene matches: 6. The CDR3 spells CASSLGSSGTANTGELFF. The CDR3 DNA sequence: TGCGCCAGCAGCTTGGGTTCTAGCGGGACAGCGAACACCGGGGAGCTGTTTTTT.

This rearrangement joins TRBV7-3 to TRBJ2-3; 9 bases fit TRBD2. After removal of 5 bases from V and 0 bases from J, the junction contained 6 bases not matched to a gene. Germline lookup yields CDR1 SGHTA and CDR2 FQGTGA. The CDR3 covers 16 residues. CDR3 residues: CASSENSGGSTDTQYF. CDR3 nucleotides: TGTGCCAGCAGCGAGAATAGCGGGGGTAGCACAGATACGCAGTATTTT.

The chain employs TRBV7-2 and TRBJ2-7; possible D gene TRBD1, 5 bases. Germline V gives CDR1 SGHTA, CDR2 FQGNSA. This CDR3 is built from 14 residues. With 3 bases removed from V and 4 bases from J, the gap between germline ends came to 13 bases. CDR3 region: CASSLGLSGYEQYF. The CDR3, as DNA: TGTGCCAGCAGCTTGGGGCTGTCAGGTTACGAGCAGTACTTC. Full variable domain (rest looked up from reference TRBV7-2 and TRBJ2-7): GAGVSQSPSNKVTEKGKDVELRCDPISGHTALYWYRQSLGQGLEFLIYFQGNSAPDKSGLPSDRFSAERTGGSVSTLTIQRTQQEDSAVYLCASSLGLSGYEQYFGPGTRLTVT.